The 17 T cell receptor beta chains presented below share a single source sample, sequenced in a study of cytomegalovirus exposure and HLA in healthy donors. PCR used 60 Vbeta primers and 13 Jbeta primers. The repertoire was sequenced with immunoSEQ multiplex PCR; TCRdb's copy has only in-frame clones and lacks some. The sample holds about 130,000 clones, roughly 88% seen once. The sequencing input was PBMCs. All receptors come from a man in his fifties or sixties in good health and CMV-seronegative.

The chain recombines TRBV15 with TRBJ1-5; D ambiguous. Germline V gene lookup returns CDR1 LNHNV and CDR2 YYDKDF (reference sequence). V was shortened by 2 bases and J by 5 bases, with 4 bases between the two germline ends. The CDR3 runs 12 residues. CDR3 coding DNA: TGTGCCACCAGCAGACCGGATCAGCCCCAGCATTTT. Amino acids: CATSRPDQPQHF.

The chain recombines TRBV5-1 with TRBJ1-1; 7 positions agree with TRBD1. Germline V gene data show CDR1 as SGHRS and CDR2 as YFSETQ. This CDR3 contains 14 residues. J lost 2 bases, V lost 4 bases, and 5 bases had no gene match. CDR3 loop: CASSTWTGNTEAFF. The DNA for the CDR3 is TGCGCCAGCAGCACCTGGACAGGTAACACTGAAGCTTTCTTT.

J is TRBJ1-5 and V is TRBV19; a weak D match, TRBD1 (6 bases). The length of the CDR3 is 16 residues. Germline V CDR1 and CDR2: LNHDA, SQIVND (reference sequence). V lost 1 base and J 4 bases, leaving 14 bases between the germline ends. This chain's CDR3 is CASSIVGRGRNQPQHF. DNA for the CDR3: TGTGCCAGTAGTATAGTGGGCAGGGGCCGGAATCAGCCCCAGCATTTT.

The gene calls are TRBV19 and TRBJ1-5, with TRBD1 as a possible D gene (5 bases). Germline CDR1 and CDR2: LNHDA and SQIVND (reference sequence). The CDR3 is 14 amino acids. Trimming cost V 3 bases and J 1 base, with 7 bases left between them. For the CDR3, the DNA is TGTGCCAGTAGTATTGGGGGGAGCAATCAGCCCCAGCATTTT. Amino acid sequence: CASSIGGSNQPQHF.

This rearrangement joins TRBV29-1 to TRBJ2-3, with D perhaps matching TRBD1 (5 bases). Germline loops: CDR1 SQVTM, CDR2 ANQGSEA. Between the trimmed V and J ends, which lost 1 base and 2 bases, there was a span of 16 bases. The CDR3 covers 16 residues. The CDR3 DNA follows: TGCAGCGTTGAAGGAGGTCAGGGCAAAATCACAGATACGCAGTATTTT. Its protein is CSVEGGQGKITDTQYF.

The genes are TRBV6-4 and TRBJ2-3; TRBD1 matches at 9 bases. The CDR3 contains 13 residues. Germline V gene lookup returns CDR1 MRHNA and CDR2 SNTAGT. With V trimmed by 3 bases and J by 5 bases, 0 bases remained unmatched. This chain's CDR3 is CASSETGGDTQYF. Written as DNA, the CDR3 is TGTGCCAGCAGTGAGACAGGGGGAGATACGCAGTATTTT.

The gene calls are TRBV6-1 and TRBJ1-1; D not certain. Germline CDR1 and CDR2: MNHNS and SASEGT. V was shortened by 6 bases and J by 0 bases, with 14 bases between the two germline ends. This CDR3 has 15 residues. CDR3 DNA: TGTGCCAGCAGCCCCCAGGCCCTACTGAACACTGAAGCTTTCTTT. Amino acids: CASSPQALLNTEAFF.

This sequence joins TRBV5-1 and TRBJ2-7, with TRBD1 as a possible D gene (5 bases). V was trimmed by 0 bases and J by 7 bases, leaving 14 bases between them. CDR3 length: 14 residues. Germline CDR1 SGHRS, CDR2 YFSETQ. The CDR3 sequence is CASSLGRVSGEQYF. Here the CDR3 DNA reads TGCGCCAGCAGCTTGGGCAGGGTATCTGGAGAGCAGTACTTC.

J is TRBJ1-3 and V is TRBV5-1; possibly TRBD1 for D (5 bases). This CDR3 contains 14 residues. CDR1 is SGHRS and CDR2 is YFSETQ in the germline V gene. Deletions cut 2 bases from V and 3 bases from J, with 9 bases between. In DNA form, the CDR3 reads TGCGCCAGCAGCTTAGGGGCGGATGGAAACACCATATATTTT. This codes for CASSLGADGNTIYF. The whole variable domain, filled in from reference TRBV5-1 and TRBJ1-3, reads KAGVTQTPRYLIKTRGQQVTLSCSPISGHRSVSWYQQTPGQGLQFLFEYFSETQRNKGNFPGRFSGRQFSNSRSEMNVSTLELGDSALYLCASSLGADGNTIYFGEGSWLTVV.

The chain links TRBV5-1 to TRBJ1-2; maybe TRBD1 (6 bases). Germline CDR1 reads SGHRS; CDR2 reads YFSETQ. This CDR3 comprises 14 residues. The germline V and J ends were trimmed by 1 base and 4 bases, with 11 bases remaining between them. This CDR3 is CASSLTGTGYGYTF. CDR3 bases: TGCGCCAGCAGCTTGACAGGGACCGGCTATGGCTACACCTTC. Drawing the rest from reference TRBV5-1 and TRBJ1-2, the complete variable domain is KAGVTQTPRYLIKTRGQQVTLSCSPISGHRSVSWYQQTPGQGLQFLFEYFSETQRNKGNFPGRFSGRQFSNSRSEMNVSTLELGDSALYLCASSLTGTGYGYTFGSGTRLTVV.

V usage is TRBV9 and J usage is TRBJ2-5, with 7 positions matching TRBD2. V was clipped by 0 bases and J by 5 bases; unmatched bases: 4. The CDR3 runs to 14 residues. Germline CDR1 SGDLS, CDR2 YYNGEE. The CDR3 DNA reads TGTGCCAGCAGCGTAGGGGGGGGTTGGGAGACCCAGTACTTC. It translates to CASSVGGGWETQYF.

For the CDR3, the DNA is TGTGCCATCAGTGAGTCCGAACTAGCGGATTACAATGAGCAGTTCTTC. Its translation is CAISESELADYNEQFF. The chain combines TRBV10-3 with TRBJ2-1; 8 nucleotides match TRBD2. The CDR3 spans 16 residues. CDR1 and CDR2 (germline): ENHRY, SYGVKD. V was clipped by 0 bases and J by 4 bases; unmatched bases: 5.

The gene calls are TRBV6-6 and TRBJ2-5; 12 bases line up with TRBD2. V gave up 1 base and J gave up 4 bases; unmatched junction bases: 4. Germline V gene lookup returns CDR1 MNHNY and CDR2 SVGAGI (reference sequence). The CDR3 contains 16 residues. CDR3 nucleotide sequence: TGTGCCAGCAGTTACTTGACTAGCGGGGGTTCAGAGACCCAGTACTTC. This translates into CASSYLTSGGSETQYF.

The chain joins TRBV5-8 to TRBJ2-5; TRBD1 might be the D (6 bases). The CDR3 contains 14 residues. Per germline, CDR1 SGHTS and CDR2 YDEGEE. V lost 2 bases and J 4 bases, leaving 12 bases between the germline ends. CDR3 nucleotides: TGTGCCAGCAGCTTCGCGTTGGGGGCAGAGACCCAGTACTTC. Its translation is CASSFALGAETQYF.

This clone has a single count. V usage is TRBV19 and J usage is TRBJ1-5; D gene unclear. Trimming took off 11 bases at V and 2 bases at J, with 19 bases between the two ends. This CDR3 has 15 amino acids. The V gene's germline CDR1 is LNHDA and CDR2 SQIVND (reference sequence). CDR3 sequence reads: CAVGLFPGGNQPQHF. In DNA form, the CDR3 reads TGTGCCGTCGGTCTATTCCCCGGAGGCAATCAGCCCCAGCATTTT. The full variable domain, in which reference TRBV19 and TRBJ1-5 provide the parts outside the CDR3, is DGGITQSPKYLFRKEGQNVTLSCEQNLNHDAMYWYRQDPGQGLRLIYYSQIVNDFQKGDIAEGYSVSREKKESFPLTVTSAQKNPTAFYLCAVGLFPGGNQPQHFGDGTRLSIL.

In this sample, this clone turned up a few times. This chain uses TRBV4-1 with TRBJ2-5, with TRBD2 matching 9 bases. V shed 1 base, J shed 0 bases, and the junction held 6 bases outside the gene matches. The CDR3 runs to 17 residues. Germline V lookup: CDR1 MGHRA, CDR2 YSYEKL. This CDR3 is CASSQGPSGAYQETQYF. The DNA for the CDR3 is TGCGCCAGCAGCCAAGGCCCTAGCGGGGCGTACCAAGAGACCCAGTACTTC.

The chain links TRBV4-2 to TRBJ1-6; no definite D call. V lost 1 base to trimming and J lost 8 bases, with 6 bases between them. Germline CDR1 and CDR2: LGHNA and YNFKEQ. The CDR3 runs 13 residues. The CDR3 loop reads CASSQATYSPLHF. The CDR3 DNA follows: TGTGCCAGCAGCCAAGCTACGTATTCACCCCTCCACTTT.